The 3 T cell receptor beta chains below all came from one sample that was sequenced in a study of T-cell memory formation after mild COVID-19 (dated by TCRdb to about 2021). Library preparation employed 5' RACE. Instrument used: Illumina NovaSeq 6000. TCRdb's own reprocessing of the public reads used fastp at Q25 and MiXCR and kept productive beta chains. Each entry is one CDR3 protein sequence, shown with its most common DNA and genes. For this sample the table gives more than 300,000 distinct CDR3 sequences, of which around an eighth were detected only once. Approximately 22% of the sample rests with the top ten. The sequenced material came from PBMCs or a T cell subset sorted from them (not recorded which). The receptors here all came from a man aged 18-30 years who had mild COVID-19 (a few samples of this study predate the infection). The sample titles of this study are shuffled in the database, so cell type and time point are left out; the donor was told from shared clones.

In its sample, this clonotype was seen many times. The chain has TRBV30 and TRBJ2-5; D not certain. The V gene's germline CDR1 is GTSNPN and CDR2 SVGIG (reference sequence). Trimming took 3 bases from V and 4 from J, leaving 12 bases between them. The CDR3 length is 13 residues. CDR3 DNA: TGTGCCTGGAGGCCCCCGACTGGAGAGACCCAGTACTTC. Translation: CAWRPPTGETQYF.

The J gene is TRBJ1-5, the V gene TRBV2; D is unclear. Trimming took 2 bases from V and 4 from J, leaving 15 bases between them. CDR3 length equals 16 residues. The germline CDR1 and CDR2 sequences are SNHLY and FYNNEI. CDR3 nucleotides: TGTGCCAGCAGTGAATGGGTAACGTTATCTAATCAGCCCCAGCATTTT. Translating gives CASSEWVTLSNQPQHF.

The J gene is TRBJ1-2, the V gene TRBV5-1, with D tentatively TRBD1 (5 bases). The CDR3 is 13 amino acids. Germline V gene sequence: CDR1 SGHRS, CDR2 YFSETQ. The V end was cut by 2 bases, the J end by 9 bases, with 14 bases between. CDR3 sequence reads: CASSFRDRQSYTF. The CDR3 DNA reads as TGCGCCAGCAGCTTCCGGGACCGCCAGAGCTACACCTTC.